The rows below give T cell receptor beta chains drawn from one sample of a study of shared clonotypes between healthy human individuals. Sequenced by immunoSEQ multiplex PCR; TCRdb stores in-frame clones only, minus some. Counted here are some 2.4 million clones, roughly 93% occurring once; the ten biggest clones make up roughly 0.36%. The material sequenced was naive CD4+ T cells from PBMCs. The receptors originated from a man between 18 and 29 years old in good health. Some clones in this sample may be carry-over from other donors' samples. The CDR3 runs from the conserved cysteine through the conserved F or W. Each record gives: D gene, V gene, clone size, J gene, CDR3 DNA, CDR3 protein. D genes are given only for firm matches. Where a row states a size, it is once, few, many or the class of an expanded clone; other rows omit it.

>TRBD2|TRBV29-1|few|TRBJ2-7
TGCAGCGCGGCTAGCGGGAAGAAAGGGGAGCAGTACTTC
CSAASGKKGEQYF
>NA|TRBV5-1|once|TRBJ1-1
TGCGCCAGCAGCTTGGTGCCAGGAACTAAGAACACTGAAGCTTTCTTT
CASSLVPGTKNTEAFF
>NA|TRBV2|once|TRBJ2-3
TGTGCCAGCAATCCAGGGACTAGCACAGATACGCAGTATTTT
CASNPGTSTDTQYF
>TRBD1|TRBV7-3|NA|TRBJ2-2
TGTGCCAGCAGCCAAAGGACAGGGAACACCGGGGAGCTGTTTTTT
CASSQRTGNTGELFF
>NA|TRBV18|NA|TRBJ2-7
TGTGCCAGCTCACCACTTCAGGGGCAGGGGTATGGCGAGCAGTACTTC
CASSPLQGQGYGEQYF
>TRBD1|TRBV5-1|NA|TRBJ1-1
TGCGCCAGCAGACGGGACAGGGAAGAAGCTTTCTTT
CASRRDREEAFF
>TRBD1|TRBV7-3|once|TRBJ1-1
TGTGCCAGCAGCTTAGGGGCAGGGACAGGGGCTTTCTTT
CASSLGAGTGAFF
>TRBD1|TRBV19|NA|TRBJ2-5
TGTGCCAGTTCCACAGGGGTACGAGAGACCCAGTACTTC
CASSTGVRETQYF
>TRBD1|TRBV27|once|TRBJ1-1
TGTGCCAGCAGCACAAGACAGGGGGCCAAGGAGACGAACACTGAAGCTTTCTTT
CASSTRQGAKETNTEAFF
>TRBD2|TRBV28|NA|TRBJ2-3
TGTGCCAGCAGTTCTAGCGGGAGGTCAGATACGCAGTATTTT
CASSSSGRSDTQYF
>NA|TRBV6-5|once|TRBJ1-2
TGTGCCAGCAGGGCAGGACAGACGAGCGGCTACACCTTC
CASRAGQTSGYTF
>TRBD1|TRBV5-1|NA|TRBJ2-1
TGCGCCAGCAGACAACCGGGACAGGGCCACAATGAGCAGTTCTTC
CASRQPGQGHNEQFF
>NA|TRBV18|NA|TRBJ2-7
TGTGCCAGCTCACAATCTAGGGAGGTCGGGCAGTACTTC
CASSQSREVGQYF
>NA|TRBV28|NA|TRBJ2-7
TGTGCCAGCAGAGGGGGTGGGGAAACCTACGAGCAGTACTTC
CASRGGGETYEQYF
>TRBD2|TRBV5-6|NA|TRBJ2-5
TGTGCCAGCAGCTTGTGGTGGCGGGAGAGGCAAGAGACCCAGTACTTC
CASSLWWRERQETQYF
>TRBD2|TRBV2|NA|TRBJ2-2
TGTGCCGGAACTAGCGGGGGGGCCGGGGAGCTGTTTTTT
CAGTSGGAGELFF
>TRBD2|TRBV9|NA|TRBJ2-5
TGTGCCAGCAGCGCGGGACTAGCTCAAGAGACCCAGTACTTC
CASSAGLAQETQYF
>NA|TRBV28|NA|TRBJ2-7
TGTGCCAGCCGGGACCGCTACGAGCAGTACTTC
CASRDRYEQYF
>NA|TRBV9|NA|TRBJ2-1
TGTGCCAGCAGCGTAGGACCACTCAAGGATGAGCAGTTCTTC
CASSVGPLKDEQFF
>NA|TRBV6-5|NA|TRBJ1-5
TGTGCCAGCAGTTTCGGGAGATCTAATAGCAATCAGCCCCAGCATTTT
CASSFGRSNSNQPQHF
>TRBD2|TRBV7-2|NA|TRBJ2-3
TGTGCCAGCAGCTTAGGTGTAGCGGGAACTCGAGGCGATACGCAGTATTTT
CASSLGVAGTRGDTQYF
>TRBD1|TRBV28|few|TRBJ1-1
TGTGCCAGCAGTTCGCCAGGGGGCGCATACACTGAAGCTTTCTTT
CASSSPGGAYTEAFF
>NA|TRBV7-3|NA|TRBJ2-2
TGTGCCAGCAGCCGGGGGCCAGCGGAGATTACCGGGGAGCTGTTTTTT
CASSRGPAEITGELFF
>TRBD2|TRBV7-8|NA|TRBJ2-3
TGTGCCAGCAGCCATAGAGCTAGCGGGAACACAGATACGCAGTATTTT
CASSHRASGNTDTQYF
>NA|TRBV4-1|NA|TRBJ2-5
TGCGCCAGCAGCCAAGACCGGGGGGCGCCCAGGGAGACCCAGTACTTC
CASSQDRGAPRETQYF
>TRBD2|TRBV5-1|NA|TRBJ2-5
TGCGCCAGCAGCCTCACTAGCGGCCGATCTTTCACAGAGACCCAGTACTTC
CASSLTSGRSFTETQYF
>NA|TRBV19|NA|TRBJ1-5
TGTGCCAGTAGGTGGGAGAGCAACCAGCCCCAGCATTTT
CASRWESNQPQHF
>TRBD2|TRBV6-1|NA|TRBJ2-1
TGTGCCAGCAGTGTAGAAAATAGCGGGAGAGTAAGCTCAGCGGAGTTCTTC
CASSVENSGRVSSAEFF
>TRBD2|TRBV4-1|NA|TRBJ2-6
TGCGCCAGCAGCCGGGGACTAGCGGGTTACTCTGGGGCCAACGTCCTGACTTTC
CASSRGLAGYSGANVLTF
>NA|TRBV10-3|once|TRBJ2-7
TGTGCCATCAGTGAGTCGATCCACGAGCAGTACTTC
CAISESIHEQYF
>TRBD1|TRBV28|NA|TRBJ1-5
TGTGCCAGCAGTCCGAACCTCCGACAGGGTAGGGGCAATCAGCCCCAGCATTTT
CASSPNLRQGRGNQPQHF
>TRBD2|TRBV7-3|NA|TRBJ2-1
TGTGCCAGTTATAGGTCGGCGGGAGGCGTCTACAATGAGCAGTTCTTC
CASYRSAGGVYNEQFF
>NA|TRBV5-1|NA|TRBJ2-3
TGCGCCAGCAGCTTGGGAGGGCGAGCTGCAGATACGCAGTATTTT
CASSLGGRAADTQYF
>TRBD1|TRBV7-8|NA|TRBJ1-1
TGTGCCAGCAGCTCAGGGGGAGGTGGCACTGAAGCTTTCTTT
CASSSGGGGTEAFF
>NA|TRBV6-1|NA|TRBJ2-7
TGTGCCAGCAGTGAAGCGGGCTCAGGAGGACTATACGAGCAGTACTTC
CASSEAGSGGLYEQYF
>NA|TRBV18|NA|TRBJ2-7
TGTGCCAGCTCACCAGAAAGGTTCAACGAGCAGTACTTC
CASSPERFNEQYF
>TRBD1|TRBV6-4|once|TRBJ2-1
TGTGCCAGCAGTCCGGACAGGGACTCCTACAATGAGCAGTTCTTC
CASSPDRDSYNEQFF
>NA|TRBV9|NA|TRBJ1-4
TGTGCCAGCAGCGAAACGGCGGACTCTAATGAAAAACTGTTTTTT
CASSETADSNEKLFF
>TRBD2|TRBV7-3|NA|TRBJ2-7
TGTGCCAGCAGCCGAGTGGCGAGCGGGAGGTTCCACGAGCAGTACTTC
CASSRVASGRFHEQYF
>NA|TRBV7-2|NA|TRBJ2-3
TGTGCCAGCAGCCCCCAGGGCAGGAATACGCAGTATTTT
CASSPQGRNTQYF
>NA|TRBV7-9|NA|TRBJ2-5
TGTGCCAGCAGTTTTAGCGGCGGGGAGACCCAGTACTTC
CASSFSGGETQYF
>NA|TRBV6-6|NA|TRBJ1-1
TGTGCCAGCAGTTATCAAAGGGGCACTGAAGCTTTCTTT
CASSYQRGTEAFF
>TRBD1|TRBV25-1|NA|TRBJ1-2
TGTGCCAGCAGTCCCGGACAGGCGTACTATGGCTACACCTTC
CASSPGQAYYGYTF
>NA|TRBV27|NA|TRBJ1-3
TGTGCCAGCAGTCCTCGACGGGGGCAGAGGGACACCATATATTTT
CASSPRRGQRDTIYF
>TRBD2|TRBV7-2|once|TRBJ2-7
TGTGCCAGCAGCTTGGCGGGAGGGACCTACGAGCAGTACTTC
CASSLAGGTYEQYF